The rows below give T cell receptor beta chains drawn from one sample of a study of blood T cell repertoires in COVID-19. The assay was immunoSEQ multiplex PCR, and TCRdb's table has in-frame clones only and misses some. The repertoire includes about 350,000 clones, roughly 90% of them detected once, and around 9.9% sits in the top ten. Sample: peripheral blood. The receptors here all came from a man aged 30 to 45 with COVID-19, enrolled during active disease. CDR3s include the opening cysteine and the closing phenylalanine or tryptophan. Fields, in order: V gene, J gene, clone size, D gene, CDR3 DNA, CDR3 protein. The D gene is left open where the match is weak. The size of a clone is reported for some rows only, either as once, few or many, or as a class for expanded clones.

V: TRBV12-2; J: TRBJ1-4; size: NA; D: NA; DNA: TGTGCAAGTCGCCCACGACAGGGGGCTAATGAAAAACTGTTTTTT; CDR3: CASRPRQGANEKLFF
V: TRBV5-1; J: TRBJ1-3; size: NA; D: NA; DNA: TGCGCCAGCAGCTTGGCCTTGACAGAAGGAAACACCATATATTTT; CDR3: CASSLALTEGNTIYF
V: TRBV6-6; J: TRBJ1-2; size: NA; D: TRBD1; DNA: TGTGCCAGCAATTCCTTACAGGGGGTTAATGGCTACACCTTC; CDR3: CASNSLQGVNGYTF
V: TRBV7-2; J: TRBJ2-7; size: NA; D: TRBD2; DNA: TGTGCCAGCAGCCCACGGGGGGGGGCCTACGAGCAGTACTTC; CDR3: CASSPRGGAYEQYF
V: TRBV4-3; J: TRBJ1-1; size: NA; D: TRBD1; DNA: TGCGCCAGCAGCCGACAGGGGAGGACTGAAGCTTTCTTT; CDR3: CASSRQGRTEAFF
V: TRBV5-8; J: TRBJ1-4; size: NA; D: NA; DNA: TGTGCCAGCAGCCCAGGGTTAGGTACTAATGAAAAACTGTTTTTT; CDR3: CASSPGLGTNEKLFF
V: TRBV15; J: TRBJ2-7; size: few; D: NA; DNA: TGTGCCACCAGCAGAGGTTACGCGAGCTCCTACGAGCAGTACTTC; CDR3: CATSRGYASSYEQYF
V: TRBV6-5; J: TRBJ1-2; size: NA; D: TRBD1; DNA: TGTGCCAGCAGTCCCCGGGACAGGGCTAACTATGGCTACACCTTC; CDR3: CASSPRDRANYGYTF
V: TRBV7-2; J: TRBJ2-2; size: NA; D: NA; DNA: TGTGCCAGCAGCTCCATGACAGACTCGAACACCGGGGAGCTGTTTTTT; CDR3: CASSSMTDSNTGELFF
V: TRBV5-1; J: TRBJ1-6; size: once; D: TRBD1; DNA: TGCGCCAGCAGACGATGGGACAGAGATAATTCACCCCTCCACTTT; CDR3: CASRRWDRDNSPLHF
V: TRBV28; J: TRBJ2-7; size: NA; D: NA; DNA: TGTGCCAGCAGCCCCTGGACTTACGCCGTAACCTACGAGCAGTACTTC; CDR3: CASSPWTYAVTYEQYF
V: TRBV6-5; J: TRBJ1-1; size: NA; D: NA; DNA: TGTGCCAGCCACGTCCAGATGAACACTGAAGCTTTCTTT; CDR3: CASHVQMNTEAFF
V: TRBV5-4; J: TRBJ1-2; size: few; D: NA; DNA: TGTGCCAGCAGCTCCCCCCCGGGATCGAGCTATGGCTACACCTTC; CDR3: CASSSPPGSSYGYTF
V: TRBV14; J: TRBJ1-2; size: NA; D: TRBD1; DNA: TGTGCCAGCAGCCGCGGGAAGAACACAGGGGCGGGCTATGGCTACACCTTC; CDR3: CASSRGKNTGAGYGYTF
V: TRBV7-3; J: TRBJ2-1; size: few; D: TRBD2; DNA: TGTGCCAGCAGCCCAGCGGGGTCCAGGAATGAGCAGTTCTTC; CDR3: CASSPAGSRNEQFF
V: TRBV23-1; J: TRBJ2-1; size: NA; D: TRBD2; DNA: TGCGCCAGCAGTCAATCGGGACTAGCTGGCCCTAACAATGAGCAGTTCTTC; CDR3: CASSQSGLAGPNNEQFF
V: TRBV6-5; J: TRBJ2-5; size: once; D: TRBD2; DNA: TGTGCCAGCAGTTACTCTGCTAGCGGGGGGCAAGAGACCCAGTACTTC; CDR3: CASSYSASGGQETQYF
V: TRBV19; J: TRBJ2-7; size: NA; D: TRBD1; DNA: TGTGCCAGTAGTCCAATCCGGGACAGTAAAGCCTACGAGCAGTACTTC; CDR3: CASSPIRDSKAYEQYF
V: TRBV28; J: TRBJ2-1; size: NA; D: NA; DNA: TGTGCCAGCAGGCTACAGGGAGACGCCTACAATGAGCAGTTCTTC; CDR3: CASRLQGDAYNEQFF
V: TRBV5-1; J: TRBJ1-4; size: NA; D: NA; DNA: TGCGCCAGCAGCCCCTCGGGAGGGGCGATCAATGAAAAACTGTTTTTT; CDR3: CASSPSGGAINEKLFF
V: TRBV5-4; J: TRBJ1-5; size: many; D: NA; DNA: TGTGCCAGCAGCCCCGACAGGAGCAATCAGCCCCAGCATTTT; CDR3: CASSPDRSNQPQHF
V: TRBV7-8; J: TRBJ1-1; size: NA; D: TRBD1; DNA: TGTGCCAGCAGCCTTTGGACAGGGGCGAACACTGAAGCTTTCTTT; CDR3: CASSLWTGANTEAFF
V: TRBV4-2; J: TRBJ1-1; size: NA; D: NA; DNA: TGTGCCAGCAGCGCTCCAGGTACTCCAATGAACGCTGAAGCTTTCTTT; CDR3: CASSAPGTPMNAEAFF
V: TRBV20-1; J: TRBJ1-1; size: NA; D: TRBD1; DNA: TGCAGTGCTAGTTTTGGGGACAGGGGGCAAGCTTTCTTT; CDR3: CSASFGDRGQAFF
V: TRBV13; J: TRBJ2-7; size: NA; D: NA; DNA: TGTGCCTCTCGGGGAGTATCCTACGAGCAGTACTTC; CDR3: CASRGVSYEQYF
V: TRBV18; J: TRBJ1-1; size: once; D: NA; DNA: TGTGCCAGCTCACCCCCGGGGATGAACACTGAAGCTTTCTTT; CDR3: CASSPPGMNTEAFF